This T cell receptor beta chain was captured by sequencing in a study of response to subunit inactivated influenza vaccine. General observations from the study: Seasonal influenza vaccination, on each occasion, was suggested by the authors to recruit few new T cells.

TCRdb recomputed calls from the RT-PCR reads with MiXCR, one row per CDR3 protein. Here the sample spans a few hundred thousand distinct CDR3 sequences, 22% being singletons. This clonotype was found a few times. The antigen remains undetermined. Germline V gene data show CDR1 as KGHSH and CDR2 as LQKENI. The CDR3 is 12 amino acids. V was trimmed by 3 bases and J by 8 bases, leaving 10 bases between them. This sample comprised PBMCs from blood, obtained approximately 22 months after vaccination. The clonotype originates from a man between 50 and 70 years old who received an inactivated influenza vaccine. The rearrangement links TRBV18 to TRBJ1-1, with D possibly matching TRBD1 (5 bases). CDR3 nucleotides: TGTGCCAGCTCACCGGGGACTGACGAAGCTTTCTTT. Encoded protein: CASSPGTDEAFF. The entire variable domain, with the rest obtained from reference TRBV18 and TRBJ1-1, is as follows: NAGVMQNPRHLVRRRGQEARLRCSPMKGHSHVYWYRQLPEEGLKFMVYLQKENIIDESGMPKERFSAEFPKEGPSILRIQQVVRGDSAAYFCASSPGTDEAFFGQGTRLTVV.